Listed below are T cell receptor beta chains from one sample, sequenced in a study of T cell responses to AZD1222 COVID-19 vaccine. Some clones are missing from TCRdb's copy, which holds only in-frame ones; the method was immunoSEQ multiplex PCR. The sample yields about 110,000 clones, 82% seen once. The source material was peripheral blood, sampled on day 0 of AZD1222 vaccination. These receptors all come from an adult in good health. The CDR3 runs from the conserved cysteine through the conserved F or W. Fields, in order: CDR3 protein, CDR3 DNA, clone size, V gene, D gene, CDR3 length, J gene. D genes are given only for firm matches. Expanded clones get a size class; other rows say once, few or many, or leave the size out.

CDR3aa: CSARDPPRYTF
CDR3nt: TGCAGTGCTAGAGATCCCCCACGCTACACCTTC
abundance: .
v_gene: TRBV20-1
d_gene: .
len: 11
j_gene: TRBJ1-2

CDR3aa: CASSPAGGNFGYTF
CDR3nt: TGTGCCAGCAGTCCGGCGGGCGGTAATTTCGGCTACACCTTC
abundance: .
v_gene: TRBV9
d_gene: .
len: 14
j_gene: TRBJ1-2

CDR3aa: CSAPVGRVGGYTF
CDR3nt: TGCAGCGCCCCCGTGGGCAGGGTTGGCGGCTACACCTTC
abundance: .
v_gene: TRBV29-1
d_gene: .
len: 13
j_gene: TRBJ1-2

CDR3aa: CASSDPTPGGRETQYF
CDR3nt: TGTGCCAGCAGTGACCCAACCCCAGGGGGCCGGGAGACCCAGTACTTC
abundance: .
v_gene: TRBV6-1
d_gene: TRBD1
len: 16
j_gene: TRBJ2-5

CDR3aa: CASSSLPGQGAFTF
CDR3nt: TGTGCCAGCAGTTCCCTACCGGGACAGGGGGCTTTTACCTTC
abundance: .
v_gene: TRBV28
d_gene: TRBD1
len: 14
j_gene: TRBJ1-2

CDR3aa: CASSSGANSPLHF
CDR3nt: TGTGCCAGCAGCTCAGGCGCTAATTCACCCCTCCACTTT
abundance: .
v_gene: TRBV7-2
d_gene: .
len: 13
j_gene: TRBJ1-6

CDR3aa: CASSDAGTNTGELFF
CDR3nt: TGCGCCAGCAGTGATGCCGGAACGAACACCGGGGAGCTGTTTTTT
abundance: .
v_gene: TRBV10-1
d_gene: .
len: 15
j_gene: TRBJ2-2

CDR3aa: CASSLITGDSGNTIYF
CDR3nt: TGCGCCAGCAGCTTGATTACGGGTGACTCTGGAAACACCATATATTTT
abundance: .
v_gene: TRBV5-1
d_gene: .
len: 16
j_gene: TRBJ1-3

CDR3aa: CASSSTENQPQHF
CDR3nt: TGTGCCAGCAGTTCGACAGAAAATCAGCCCCAGCATTTT
abundance: .
v_gene: TRBV6-2/TRBV6-3
d_gene: .
len: 13
j_gene: TRBJ1-5

CDR3aa: CASSWTSGGAPDTQYF
CDR3nt: TGTGCCAGTAGTTGGACTAGCGGGGGGGCCCCAGATACGCAGTATTTT
abundance: once
v_gene: TRBV19
d_gene: TRBD2
len: 16
j_gene: TRBJ2-3

CDR3aa: CASSQAVAGGLNEQFF
CDR3nt: TGTGCCAGCAGCCAAGCGGTAGCGGGGGGGCTTAATGAGCAGTTCTTC
abundance: .
v_gene: TRBV3-1/TRBV3-2
d_gene: TRBD2
len: 16
j_gene: TRBJ2-1

CDR3aa: CASSDNTGTSGNTGELFF
CDR3nt: TGTGCCAGCAGCGATAACACAGGGACTAGCGGGAACACCGGGGAGCTGTTTTTT
abundance: .
v_gene: TRBV9
d_gene: TRBD2
len: 18
j_gene: TRBJ2-2

CDR3aa: CASRQGRSNEKLFF
CDR3nt: TGTGCCAGTAGGCAGGGGAGGTCGAATGAAAAACTGTTTTTT
abundance: .
v_gene: TRBV19
d_gene: .
len: 14
j_gene: TRBJ1-4

CDR3aa: CASSLASLALPPGELFF
CDR3nt: TGTGCCAGCAGCTTAGCATCCCTAGCTTTGCCCCCCGGGGAGCTGTTTTTT
abundance: .
v_gene: TRBV7-9
d_gene: .
len: 17
j_gene: TRBJ2-2

CDR3aa: CASSPDRSGGYTF
CDR3nt: TGTGCCAGCAGCCCAGACCGTTCAGGCGGCTACACCTTC
abundance: .
v_gene: TRBV3-1/TRBV3-2
d_gene: .
len: 13
j_gene: TRBJ1-2

CDR3aa: CASSIVGTGHNEQFF
CDR3nt: TGTGCCAGTAGTATAGTTGGGACAGGCCACAATGAGCAGTTCTTC
abundance: .
v_gene: TRBV19
d_gene: TRBD1
len: 15
j_gene: TRBJ2-1

CDR3aa: CASSTDGSTDTQYF
CDR3nt: TGTGCCAGCAGTACCGACGGTAGCACAGATACGCAGTATTTT
abundance: .
v_gene: TRBV6-4
d_gene: .
len: 14
j_gene: TRBJ2-3

CDR3aa: CASSLVASGGWDTQYF
CDR3nt: TGTGCCAGCAGCTTAGTGGCTAGCGGGGGGTGGGATACGCAGTATTTT
abundance: .
v_gene: TRBV7-2
d_gene: TRBD2
len: 16
j_gene: TRBJ2-3

CDR3aa: CASSLPGTDSYEQYF
CDR3nt: TGTGCCAGCAGCTTGCCAGGGACAGACTCCTACGAGCAGTACTTC
abundance: .
v_gene: TRBV5-6
d_gene: TRBD1
len: 15
j_gene: TRBJ2-7

CDR3aa: CASSLGQGYTF
CDR3nt: TGTGCCAGCAGTTTGGGGCAGGGCTACACCTTC
abundance: .
v_gene: TRBV12-3/TRBV12-4
d_gene: .
len: 11
j_gene: TRBJ1-2

CDR3aa: CASSQSLVTQETQYF
CDR3nt: TGTGCCAGCAGCCAATCCCTAGTCACCCAAGAGACCCAGTACTTC
abundance: .
v_gene: TRBV3-1/TRBV3-2
d_gene: .
len: 15
j_gene: TRBJ2-5

CDR3aa: CASSRTGRHEQYF
CDR3nt: TGTGCCAGCAGTCGGACAGGGAGGCACGAGCAGTACTTC
abundance: .
v_gene: TRBV6-5
d_gene: TRBD1
len: 13
j_gene: TRBJ2-7

CDR3aa: CASSRQWDTYNEQFF
CDR3nt: TGTGCCAGCAGCCGCCAGTGGGACACTTACAATGAGCAGTTCTTC
abundance: .
v_gene: TRBV5-6
d_gene: .
len: 15
j_gene: TRBJ2-1